What follows describes a single T cell receptor (beta chain). V was trimmed by 8 bases and J by 4 bases, leaving 15 bases between them. The CDR3 is 13 residues long. Vbeta (60) and Jbeta (13) primers were used in the PCR. Assay used: immunoSEQ multiplex PCR; TCRdb lists only in-frame clones, some missing. The sample holds fewer than 130,000 clones; around two thirds are singletons and the top ten take roughly 2.7%. The data are from a study of cytomegalovirus exposure and HLA in healthy donors. The chain carries TRBV23-1 and TRBJ2-7, with TRBD1 as a possible D gene (5 bases). TRBV23-1 has ORF status, its function being uncertain. The receptor was isolated from a man in his forties or fifties in good health and CMV-seropositive. The sample comprised PBMCs. CDR3 sequence (DNA): TGCGCCAGCGAGAAAGGGGTGCGGTACGAGCAGTACTTC. This gives the protein CASEKGVRYEQYF.